This TCR beta chain derives from a study of shared T cell receptors in the human thymus. V was pared by 1 base and J by 4 bases, with 13 bases between. This CDR3 comprises 15 residues. CDR1 SGHRS and CDR2 YFSETQ come from the germline V gene. Method: immunoSEQ multiplex PCR; TCRdb's copy keeps in-frame clones and lacks some. Among roughly 660,000 clones listed, more than 75% were seen once. The data also belong to a second study, concerning human thymus T cells.

The clonotype comes from a boy under three years old with a congenital heart defect. Sequenced material: thymocytes. The chain carries TRBV5-1 and TRBJ2-3, with D possibly matching TRBD2 (6 bases). This chain's CDR3 is CASSLRTSRPDTQYF. In nucleotides, the CDR3 is TGCGCCAGCAGCTTGAGAACTAGCAGGCCAGATACGCAGTATTTT. The variable domain in full, completed from reference TRBV5-1 and TRBJ2-3, reads KAGVTQTPRYLIKTRGQQVTLSCSPISGHRSVSWYQQTPGQGLQFLFEYFSETQRNKGNFPGRFSGRQFSNSRSEMNVSTLELGDSALYLCASSLRTSRPDTQYFGPGTRLTVL.